The 32 T cell receptor beta chains below come from one sample, sequenced in a study of cytomegalovirus exposure and HLA in healthy donors. Vbeta (60) and Jbeta (13) primers were used in the PCR. The table came from immunoSEQ multiplex PCR; TCRdb's copy has only in-frame clones and leaves some out. The sample gives approximately 130,000 clones, 81% of which show up once; around 2.2% is in the top ten. The sample consisted of PBMCs. The receptors shown here come from a woman between 35 and 50 years old in good health and CMV-seronegative.

This chain connects TRBV18 to TRBJ2-5; 7 bases map to TRBD2. V trimming: 4 bases; J trimming: 2 bases; junction bases outside the gene matches: 10. The CDR3 loop spans 16 amino acids. Germline CDR1 is KGHSH and CDR2 is LQKENI. The CDR3 reads CASSLGASGAQETQYF. In DNA, the CDR3 is TGTGCCAGCTCACTTGGTGCTAGCGGTGCTCAAGAGACCCAGTACTTC.

The V call is TRBV19, the J call TRBJ2-7; TRBD2 aligns across 10 bases. The ends lost 6 bases at V and 2 bases at J; junction bases unmatched: 7. Germline CDR1 and CDR2: LNHDA and SQIVND (reference sequence). This CDR3 is 15 amino acids long. CDR3 protein: CASRAQLAGAYEQYF. In DNA form, the CDR3 reads TGTGCCAGTAGGGCTCAGCTAGCGGGAGCCTACGAGCAGTACTTC.

This clone was seen a few times. The chain combines TRBV25-1 with TRBJ2-2; D unresolved. This CDR3 has 10 amino acids. V was cut by 10 bases and J by 7 bases, with 7 bases left in between. Germline V gene lookup returns CDR1 MGHDK and CDR2 SYGVNS. The CDR3 spells CATRSGELFF. CDR3 in DNA: TGTGCCACGCGTAGCGGGGAGCTGTTTTTT.

The chain carries TRBV2 and TRBJ2-5; TRBD1 matches 11 bases. Judging by the DNA end, TRBJ2-7 fits better; the J call may be wrong. The CDR3 runs to 15 residues. Germline-derived CDR1 and CDR2 are SNHLY and FYNNEI. The CDR3 region has the DNA TGTGCCAGCTCCCCGGTGAGGACAGGGGGCCACGAGCAGTACTTC. This encodes CASSPVRTGGHEQYF.

This chain joins TRBV18 and TRBJ1-1; 7 bases are shared with TRBD1. Germline trimming cut 8 bases from V and 4 bases from J; bases unmatched to any gene: 7. CDR3 length: 13 amino acids. Germline V gene data show CDR1 as KGHSH and CDR2 as LQKENI. The CDR3 loop reads CASLRQGGTEAFF. The CDR3 bases are TGTGCCAGCCTGCGACAGGGTGGCACTGAAGCTTTCTTT.

The chain carries TRBV4-2 and TRBJ2-2; 9 positions match TRBD1. The CDR3 runs to 15 residues. CDR1 is LGHNA, CDR2 YNFKEQ, per germline. Unmatched junction bases numbered 2, after V lost 3 bases and J lost 3 bases. The DNA of the CDR3 is TGTGCCAGCAGCCAGGGACAGGGCGACACCGGGGAGCTGTTTTTT. Encoded protein: CASSQGQGDTGELFF.

In DNA form, the CDR3 reads TGCGCCAGCCGGGAGACAGGGCTCGTTATTAACACCGGGGAGCTGTTTTTT. Its protein product is CASRETGLVINTGELFF. The chain uses TRBV5-1 and TRBJ2-2, with D possibly being TRBD1 (7 bases). Germline V lookup: CDR1 SGHRS, CDR2 YFSETQ. This CDR3 has 17 residues. V was cut by 7 bases and J by 2 bases, with 21 bases left in between.

The gene calls are TRBV5-8 and TRBJ2-5, with 9 bases fitting TRBD1. The germline CDR1 and CDR2 sequences are SGHTS and YDEGEE. The CDR3 contains 14 residues. V was clipped by 4 bases and J by 4 bases; unmatched bases: 5. Written as DNA, the CDR3 is TGTGCCAGCAGCGTGGGACAGGGTACAGAGACCCAGTACTTC. Translating it yields CASSVGQGTETQYF.

This sequence joins TRBV7-3 and TRBJ2-2; 8 positions agree with TRBD2. The CDR3 covers 17 residues. Germline V lookup: CDR1 SGHTA, CDR2 FQGTGA. The ends lost 6 bases at V and 2 bases at J; junction bases unmatched: 11. For the CDR3, the DNA is TGTGCCAGCAGTAGACGACAGAGCGGGGGAAACACCGGGGAGCTGTTTTTT. It codes for CASSRRQSGGNTGELFF.

This clone has a handful of counts. This chain uses TRBV15 with TRBJ2-1; TRBD2 matches at 13 bases. The J segment lost 9 bases and the V segment lost 9 bases, leaving 14 bases of the junction unmatched. The CDR3 runs 16 residues. In germline, CDR1 is LNHNV, CDR2 YYDKDF (reference sequence). The CDR3 sequence is CATGVPLAGGLGEQFF. In nucleotides, the CDR3 is TGTGCCACGGGGGTTCCACTAGCGGGGGGGCTCGGTGAGCAGTTCTTC.

V gene TRBV27 combines with J gene TRBJ2-1; tentative D call: TRBD2 (5 bases). Looked up from germline, CDR1 is MNHEY and CDR2 is SMNVEV (reference sequence). The CDR3 contains 15 residues. With 2 bases removed from V and 1 base from J, the gap between germline ends came to 9 bases. CDR3 nucleotides: TGTGCCAGCAGTTTAGGAGGACGTTCCTACAATGAGCAGTTCTTC. Translated: CASSLGGRSYNEQFF.

This chain uses TRBV25-1 with TRBJ1-2; TRBD1 matches at 11 bases. The CDR3 totals 13 residues. CDR1 and CDR2 from the germline V gene are MGHDK and SYGVNS. The trim removed 10 bases at V and 7 bases at J, leaving 8 bases unmatched. The CDR3 sequence is CATKTGTGGGYTF. CDR3 DNA sequence: TGTGCCACGAAAACCGGGACAGGGGGTGGCTACACCTTC.

This chain uses TRBV9 with TRBJ2-5; D is unclear. V gave up 0 bases and J gave up 0 bases, with 9 bases separating them. The CDR3 consists of 15 residues. Germline CDR1 reads SGDLS; CDR2 reads YYNGEE. CDR3 coding DNA: TGTGCCAGCAGCGTAGGCGGTAGCTACCAAGAGACCCAGTACTTC. Encoded protein: CASSVGGSYQETQYF.

The V gene is TRBV6-5, the J gene TRBJ2-7; D is uncertain. Germline CDR1 is MNHEY and CDR2 is SVGAGI. The CDR3 covers 14 residues. Trimming cost V 2 bases and J 0 bases, with 8 bases left between them. CDR3 in DNA: TGTGCCAGCAGTTACGGGCGTAGCTCCTACGAGCAGTACTTC. It encodes CASSYGRSSYEQYF.

V gene TRBV27 combines with J gene TRBJ2-1; 9 bases agree with TRBD2. The CDR3 totals 16 residues. With 2 bases clipped from V and 1 base from J, the junction kept 3 bases outside the gene matches. Germline CDR1 is MNHEY and CDR2 is SMNVEV (reference sequence). The CDR3 coding sequence is TGTGCCAGCAGTTTAATAGCGGGAGTATCCTACAATGAGCAGTTCTTC. Protein: CASSLIAGVSYNEQFF.

V gene TRBV9 combines with J gene TRBJ2-7; the match to TRBD2 covers 11 bases. The CDR3 covers 15 residues. With V trimmed by 3 bases and J by 3 bases, 5 bases remained unmatched. Germline-derived CDR1 and CDR2 are SGDLS and YYNGEE. DNA for the CDR3: TGTGCCAGCAGCGCCGGGACTAGCGGCCTCTACGAGCAGTACTTC. Translated: CASSAGTSGLYEQYF.

This clone was seen just once. The V gene is TRBV6-1, the J gene TRBJ1-1; a possible D gene is TRBD1 (6 bases). The V gene lost 4 bases and the J gene lost 11 bases, with 20 bases spanning the gap. CDR1 and CDR2 from the germline V gene are MNHNS and SASEGT. The CDR3 covers 14 residues. For the CDR3, the DNA is TGTGCCAGCAGTGTCAGAGAGGGGGTGGAGGAGGCTTTCTTT. Translation gives CASSVREGVEEAFF.

The chain uses TRBV25-1 and TRBJ1-5; 8 bases are shared with TRBD1. The CDR3 loop spans 18 amino acids. CDR1 and CDR2 from the germline V gene are MGHDK and SYGVNS. Trimming at V came to 3 bases and at J to 0 bases, leaving 10 bases not matched to a gene. CDR3 coding DNA: TGTGCCAGCAGTGACTCGACAGGGGCCGATAATAGCAATCAGCCCCAGCATTTT. It specifies CASSDSTGADNSNQPQHF. Looking up the rest from reference TRBV25-1 and TRBJ1-5 gives the full variable domain: EADIYQTPRYLVIGTGKKITLECSQTMGHDKMYWYQQDPGMELHLIHYSYGVNSTEKGDLSSESTVSRIRTEHFPLTLESARPSHTSQYLCASSDSTGADNSNQPQHFGDGTRLSIL.

This chain connects TRBV7-6 to TRBJ2-3; tentatively, D is TRBD2 (5 bases). Germline assignment: CDR1 SGHVS and CDR2 FNYEAQ. CDR3 length equals 14 residues. With 1 base removed from V and 6 bases from J, the gap between germline ends came to 11 bases. CDR3 protein: CASSLGTVADTQYF. CDR3 coding DNA: TGTGCCAGCAGCTTAGGGACTGTCGCGGATACGCAGTATTTT.

The CDR3 protein is CASTTNTEAFF. The CDR3 DNA sequence: TGTGCCAGCACTACGAACACTGAAGCTTTCTTT. The chain employs TRBV25-1 and TRBJ1-1, with D uncertain. Germline V gene data show CDR1 as MGHDK and CDR2 as SYGVNS. The CDR3 is 11 amino acids. V was trimmed by 7 bases and J by 1 base, leaving 4 bases between them.

This clone was seen just once. One end of the junction fails to match germline, which may point to a read error. This chain links TRBV2 with TRBJ1-1, with 8 nucleotides matching TRBD1. The CDR3 extends over 14 amino acids. The germline CDR1 and CDR2 sequences are SNHLY and FYNNEI. The CDR3 DNA is TGTGCCAGCAGCTCACAGGGGGGGAACTCTGAAGCTTTCTTT. This translates into CASSSQGGNSEAFF.

This chain joins TRBV7-9 and TRBJ1-5; 10 bases align to TRBD1. The CDR3 is made up of 18 amino acids. V lost 5 bases, J lost 2 bases, and 12 bases stayed unmatched. Germline loops: CDR1 SEHNR, CDR2 FQNEAQ (reference sequence). CDR3 nucleotides: TGTGCCAGCAGCCAGACGGGACAGGGGATTTTAGGCAATCAGCCCCAGCATTTT. Its protein product is CASSQTGQGILGNQPQHF.

The chain links TRBV11-2 to TRBJ1-1; no firm D call. The CDR3 is 13 amino acids. The V gene's germline CDR1 is SGHAT and CDR2 FQNNGV. With 8 bases removed from V and 1 base from J, the gap between germline ends came to 11 bases. The CDR3 is CASRVVPNTEAFF. Written as DNA, the CDR3 is TGTGCCAGCCGCGTGGTTCCGAACACTGAAGCTTTCTTT.

V and J are TRBV6-1 and TRBJ2-1, with 9 bases fitting TRBD1. This CDR3 spans 14 amino acids. The ends lost 4 bases at V and 15 bases at J; junction bases unmatched: 13. CDR1 MNHNS and CDR2 SASEGT come from the germline V gene. Here the CDR3 reads CASSALRAGTGRFF. CDR3 sequence (DNA): TGTGCCAGCAGTGCCTTGAGGGCCGGGACAGGGAGGTTCTTC.

The V call is TRBV19, the J call TRBJ1-5; 9 bases are a match to TRBD1. The V segment lost 3 bases and the J segment 1 base; nucleotides outside the gene matches: 4. Germline CDR1 is LNHDA and CDR2 is SQIVND (reference sequence). The CDR3 is made up of 16 amino acids. CDR3 sequence: CASSIPDRGSNQPQHF. The DNA for the CDR3 is TGTGCCAGTAGTATTCCGGACAGGGGAAGCAATCAGCCCCAGCATTTT.

This sequence joins TRBV7-9 and TRBJ1-2; possibly TRBD1 for D (5 bases). The CDR3 spans 14 residues. Between the trimmed V and J ends, which lost 1 base and 6 bases, there was a span of 12 bases. Germline V CDR1 and CDR2: SEHNR, FQNEAQ (reference sequence). The CDR3 nucleotides read TGTGCCAGCAGCTTAGGCCGACAGTTAGATGGCTACACCTTC. Encoded protein: CASSLGRQLDGYTF.

The chain uses TRBV6-6 and TRBJ1-3; D perhaps matches TRBD1 (6 bases). The V end lost 6 bases, the J end lost 7 bases, and 13 bases lay between the germline ends. Germline values: CDR1 MNHNY, CDR2 SVGAGI (reference sequence). The length of the CDR3 is 13 residues. The CDR3 sequence is CASSGGQENTIYF. The CDR3 coding sequence is TGTGCCAGCAGCGGGGGGCAGGAGAACACCATATATTTT.

The J gene is TRBJ2-7, the V gene TRBV5-5; 7 nucleotides agree with TRBD2. Germline V lookup: CDR1 SGHKS, CDR2 YYEKEE (reference sequence). V lost 3 bases, J lost 3 bases, and 15 bases stayed unmatched. The CDR3 spans 17 residues. CDR3: CASSYHKRDYPIYEQYF. CDR3 in DNA: TGTGCCAGCAGCTACCACAAGCGGGACTACCCCATCTACGAGCAGTACTTC.

The rearrangement joins TRBV19 to TRBJ1-5; no clear D. Germline-derived CDR1 and CDR2 are LNHDA and SQIVND (reference sequence). Between the trimmed V and J ends, which lost 6 bases and 1 base, there was a span of 10 bases. CDR3 length: 14 amino acids. The CDR3 spells CASSLSRSNQPQHF. CDR3 DNA: TGTGCCAGTAGCTTATCCAGAAGCAATCAGCCCCAGCATTTT.

This clone was seen more than once but under ten times. The chain joins TRBV5-4 to TRBJ2-1; D might be TRBD1 (6 bases). The germline gives CDR1 SGHNT, CDR2 YYREEE (reference sequence). The CDR3 consists of 16 residues. Trimming stripped 4 bases from V and 3 bases from J, with 17 bases between. Here the CDR3 DNA reads TGTGCCAGCAGCCCCCAGGGGAGACAGAACTACAATGAGCAGTTCTTC. Translating gives CASSPQGRQNYNEQFF.

V gene TRBV12-1 combines with J gene TRBJ2-7; the D call TRBD2 from the table was never checked on the DNA. TRBV12-1 is listed as a pseudogene. CDR3 length: 16 amino acids. CDR3 region: CASSFVATSGGYEQYF. As DNA, the CDR3 is TGTGCCAGCAGCTTTGTTGCTACTAGCGGGGGCTACGAGCAGTACTTC.

CDR3 amino acids: CASSLRQGASYGYTF. The CDR3 DNA is TGTGCCAGTAGCTTAAGACAGGGGGCGAGCTATGGCTACACCTTC. J is TRBJ1-2 and V is TRBV19; 10 nucleotides line up with TRBD1. Per the germline V gene, CDR1 is LNHDA and CDR2 is SQIVND (reference sequence). This CDR3 is built from 15 residues. Trimming took 6 bases from V and 4 from J; bases not matched to a gene: 8.